Here is one T cell receptor beta chain with its context. Sequenced by immunoSEQ multiplex PCR; TCRdb stores in-frame clones only, minus some. The sample holds fewer than 450,000 clones, around 90% seen once. Looked up from germline, CDR1 is SGHRS and CDR2 is YFSETQ. This CDR3 has 14 residues. Trimming took off 5 bases at V and 2 bases at J, with 11 bases between the two ends. This sample was included in a study of blood T cell repertoires in COVID-19. Study at large: Samples taken during acute and convalescent COVID-19 were collected in the United States, Italy and Spain.

The study drew participants aged about 18 to 89 years from some 23 US areas. Sequenced sample: PBMCs or T cells enriched from blood (not recorded which). The source is a woman aged 18-29 years who had recovered from COVID-19. V usage is TRBV5-1 and J usage is TRBJ1-3; a weak D match, TRBD1 (6 bases). Here the CDR3 reads CASREQGAGNTIYF. DNA of the CDR3: TGCGCCAGCAGGGAACAGGGAGCTGGAAACACCATATATTTT. The whole variable domain, remainder taken from reference TRBV5-1 and TRBJ1-3, is KAGVTQTPRYLIKTRGQQVTLSCSPISGHRSVSWYQQTPGQGLQFLFEYFSETQRNKGNFPGRFSGRQFSNSRSEMNVSTLELGDSALYLCASREQGAGNTIYFGEGSWLTVV.